This T cell receptor beta chain is from a study of cytomegalovirus exposure and HLA in healthy donors. This CDR3 spans 14 amino acids. Trimming removed 0 bases from V and 7 bases from J; junction bases left unmatched: 5. The PCR was carried out with 60 Vbeta primers and 13 Jbeta primers. Here immunoSEQ multiplex PCR was the method, and the copy in TCRdb shows in-frame clones only, minus some. The sample contains about 200,000 clones, roughly 80% of which appear only once. General study points: Later work showed greater clonal expansion in HLA-associated TCR beta chains than in equally common others. Most observed TCR sequences were rare, whereas some public TCRs were detected in many donors.

Note on this clone: Its antigen is currently unknown.

The receptor comes from a male donor in good health and CMV-seropositive. The chain employs TRBV5-3 and TRBJ1-2; 8 positions agree with TRBD1. TRBV5-3 is noted as an ORF with a role that remains uncertain. The sample taken for sequencing was PBMCs. The CDR3 loop reads CARSLAGGTIGYTF. The CDR3 nucleotides read TGTGCCAGAAGCTTGGCAGGGGGCACGATTGGCTACACCTTC.